This TCR beta chain derives from a study of OX40 agonist ivuxolimab in advanced cancers. Produced via immunoSEQ multiplex PCR; TCRdb's table is partial and in-frame only. The sample contains tens of thousands of clones, about 90% of which appear only once. This clone was seen more than once but under ten times. V gave up 5 bases and J gave up 4 bases, with 14 bases separating them. The CDR3 length is 14 residues. CDR1 LNHDA and CDR2 SQIVND come from the germline V gene (reference sequence). The source is an adult with an advanced solid tumor such as melanoma, head and neck, liver or kidney cancer. The sequences come from CD4+ or CD8+ T cells sorted from blood, collected in a trial of the OX40 agonist ivuxolimab. The chain employs TRBV19 and TRBJ1-1; the D gene is possibly TRBD1 (6 bases). The CDR3 region has the DNA TGTGCCAGTAGTGCAAACAGGGAGCGCACTGAAGCTTTCTTT. It translates to CASSANRERTEAFF.